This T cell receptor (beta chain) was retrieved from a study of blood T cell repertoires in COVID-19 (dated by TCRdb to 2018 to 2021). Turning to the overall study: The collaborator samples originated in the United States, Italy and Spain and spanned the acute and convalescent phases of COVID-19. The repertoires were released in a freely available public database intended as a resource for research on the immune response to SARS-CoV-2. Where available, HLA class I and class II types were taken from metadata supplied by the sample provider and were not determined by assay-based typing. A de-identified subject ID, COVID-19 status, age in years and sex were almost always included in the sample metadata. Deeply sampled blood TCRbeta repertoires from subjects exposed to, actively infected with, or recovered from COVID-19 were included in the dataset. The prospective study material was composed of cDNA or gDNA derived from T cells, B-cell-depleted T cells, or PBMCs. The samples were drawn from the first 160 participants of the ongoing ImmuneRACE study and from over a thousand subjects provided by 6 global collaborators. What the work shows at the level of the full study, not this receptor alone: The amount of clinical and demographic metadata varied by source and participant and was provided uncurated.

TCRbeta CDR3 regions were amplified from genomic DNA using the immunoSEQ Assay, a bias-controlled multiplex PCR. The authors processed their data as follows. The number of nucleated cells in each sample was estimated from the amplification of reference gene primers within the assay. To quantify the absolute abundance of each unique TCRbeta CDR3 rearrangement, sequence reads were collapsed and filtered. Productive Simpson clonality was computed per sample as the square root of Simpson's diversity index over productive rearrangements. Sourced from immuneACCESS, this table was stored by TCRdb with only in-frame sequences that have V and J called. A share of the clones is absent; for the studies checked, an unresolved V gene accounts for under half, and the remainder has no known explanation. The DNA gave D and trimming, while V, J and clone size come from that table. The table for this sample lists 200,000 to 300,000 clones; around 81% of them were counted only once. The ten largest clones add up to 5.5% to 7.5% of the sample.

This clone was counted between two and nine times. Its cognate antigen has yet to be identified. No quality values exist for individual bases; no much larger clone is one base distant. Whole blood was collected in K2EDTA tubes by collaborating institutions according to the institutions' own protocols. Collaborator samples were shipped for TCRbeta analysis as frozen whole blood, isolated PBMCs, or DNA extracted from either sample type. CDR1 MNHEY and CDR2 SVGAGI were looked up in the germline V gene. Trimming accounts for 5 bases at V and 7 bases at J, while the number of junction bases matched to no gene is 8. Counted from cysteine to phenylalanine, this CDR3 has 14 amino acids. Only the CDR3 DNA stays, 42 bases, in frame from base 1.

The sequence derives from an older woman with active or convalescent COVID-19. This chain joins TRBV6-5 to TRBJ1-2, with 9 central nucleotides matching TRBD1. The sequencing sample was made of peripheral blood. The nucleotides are TGTGCCAGCAGTCTAGGACAGGGGAAAAGTGGCTACACCTTC. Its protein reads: CASSLGQGKSGYTF.